One sample yielded the 24 T cell receptor beta chains listed below, sequenced in a study of blood T cell repertoires in COVID-19. Assay used: immunoSEQ multiplex PCR; TCRdb lists only in-frame clones, some missing. The data contain more than 45,000 clones, approximately 83% of them seen just once; the ten biggest clones take up roughly a tenth. The sample taken for sequencing was peripheral blood. The receptors originated from a man at least 80 years old with COVID-19, enrolled during active disease.

This rearrangement joins TRBV5-4 to TRBJ1-3; D unclear. V was clipped by 1 base and J by 0 bases, with 11 bases between them. Germline V CDR1 and CDR2: SGHNT, YYREEE (reference sequence). The CDR3 contains 16 residues. The CDR3 reads CASSLREGSSGNTIYF. CDR3 in DNA: TGTGCCAGCAGCTTGCGGGAAGGCAGCTCTGGAAACACCATATATTTT.

V gene TRBV5-1 combines with J gene TRBJ1-4, with D possibly being TRBD1 (5 bases). The CDR3 length is 14 residues. Trimming removed 3 bases from V and 7 bases from J, with 13 bases in between. Per germline, CDR1 SGHRS and CDR2 YFSETQ. The CDR3 loop is CASSSGGTGEKLFF. The DNA of the CDR3 is TGCGCCAGCAGCTCGGGAGGGACGGGTGAAAAACTGTTTTTT.

This chain joins TRBV5-4 and TRBJ2-2; 7 bases are shared with TRBD1. From germline, CDR1 is SGHNT and CDR2 YYREEE (reference sequence). V dropped 6 bases and J dropped 8; count of bases not matched to a gene: 16. This CDR3 region has 16 residues. CDR3 residues: CASTLAPRGQGGELFF. The CDR3 coding sequence is TGTGCCAGCACCCTAGCCCCAAGGGGGCAGGGGGGGGAGCTGTTTTTT.

The V and J genes are TRBV5-6 and TRBJ2-5; 8 nucleotides agree with TRBD2. The V segment lost 0 bases and the J segment 2 bases; nucleotides outside the gene matches: 3. CDR3 length: 15 amino acids. CDR1 SGHDT and CDR2 YYEEEE come from the germline V gene. CDR3 nucleotide sequence: TGTGCCAGCAGCTTGGGACTAGCGCCGCAAGAGACCCAGTACTTC. Its protein product is CASSLGLAPQETQYF.

The gene calls are TRBV18 and TRBJ1-2, with TRBD1 matching over 8 bases. Germline-derived CDR1 and CDR2 are KGHSH and LQKENI. V shed 5 bases, J shed 7 bases, and the junction held 9 bases outside the gene matches. This CDR3 has 14 amino acids. The CDR3: CASSLKTGVFGYTF. In nucleotides, the CDR3 is TGTGCCAGCTCATTGAAGACAGGGGTTTTTGGCTACACCTTC.

This clone was seen only once. The rearrangement links TRBV5-8 to TRBJ1-2; D gene unclear. CDR3 size: 15 residues. The V end was cut by 1 base, the J end by 0 bases, with 10 bases between. Looked up from germline, CDR1 is SGHTS and CDR2 is YDEGEE. The CDR3 coding sequence is TGTGCCAGCAGCTTGTGGAGCCTCCCTAACTATGGCTACACCTTC. Its protein product is CASSLWSLPNYGYTF.

The CDR3 reads CASSYSISGNYGYTF. CDR3 nucleotides: TGTGCCAGCAGTTACTCGATTTCAGGAAACTATGGCTACACCTTC. The rearrangement links TRBV6-5 to TRBJ1-2, with D unresolved. V was pared by 0 bases and J by 2 bases, with 10 bases between. CDR1 MNHEY and CDR2 SVGAGI come from the germline V gene. The CDR3 has 15 amino acids.

This clone appeared a single time. The chain has TRBV6-4 and TRBJ1-2; 7 bases align to TRBD1. Germline V lookup: CDR1 MRHNA, CDR2 SNTAGT. The length of the CDR3 is 14 residues. The trim removed 6 bases at V and 0 bases at J, leaving 4 bases unmatched. The CDR3 here is CASSPDRTNYGYTF. For the CDR3, the DNA is TGTGCCAGCAGCCCGGACAGGACTAACTATGGCTACACCTTC.

The genes are TRBV5-1 and TRBJ2-7, with D possibly being TRBD1 (6 bases). Germline V gene data show CDR1 as SGHRS and CDR2 as YFSETQ. The germline V and J ends were trimmed by 4 bases and 0 bases, with 17 bases remaining between them. The CDR3 totals 16 residues. The CDR3, as DNA: TGCGCCAGCAGCCCGAGGTTGGGGACAAACTCCTACGAGCAGTACTTC. Translated: CASSPRLGTNSYEQYF.

The rearrangement links TRBV14 to TRBJ1-1; possibly TRBD1 for D (6 bases). CDR1 and CDR2 (germline): SGHDN, FVKESK. V was pared by 4 bases and J by 3 bases, with 12 bases between. The CDR3 consists of 14 residues. CDR3 region: CASSPTGFYTEAFF. The CDR3 DNA sequence: TGTGCCAGCAGCCCGACAGGATTTTACACTGAAGCTTTCTTT.

The chain has TRBV6-6 and TRBJ2-3; D uncertain. CDR3 length: 14 residues. V lost 0 bases, J lost 2 bases, and 6 bases lay in between. Germline CDR1 MNHNY, CDR2 SVGAGI (reference sequence). The CDR3 here is CASSYSRHTDTQYF. CDR3 DNA sequence: TGTGCCAGCAGTTACTCAAGACACACAGATACGCAGTATTTT.

This clone was detected only a few times. The chain carries TRBV4-1 and TRBJ1-6; 10 nucleotides match TRBD1. This CDR3 spans 15 amino acids. CDR1 is MGHRA, CDR2 YSYEKL, per germline. V shed 5 bases and J 7 bases; nucleotides not matched to a gene: 5. The CDR3 nucleotides read TGCGCCAGCAGCAACTTGGGACAGGGGAATTCACCCCTCCACTTT. Translation: CASSNLGQGNSPLHF.

The chain couples TRBV5-1 to TRBJ1-5, with D possibly TRBD1 on 5 matching bases. Germline CDR1 is SGHRS and CDR2 is YFSETQ. Trimming left V 4 bases short and J 5 bases short, with 16 bases between. The CDR3 sequence is 15 residues long. For the CDR3, the DNA is TGCGCCAGCAGCCCCCTTGCGGGGGAGGATCAGCCCCAGCATTTT. This translates into CASSPLAGEDQPQHF.

The gene calls are TRBV3-1 (or the pseudogene TRBV3-2) and TRBJ1-6; D may be TRBD1 (5 bases). The CDR3 consists of 16 residues. CDR1 is LGHDT and CDR2 is YNNKEL in the germline V gene (reference sequence). Trimming left V 4 bases short and J 6 bases short, with 16 bases between. As DNA, the CDR3 is TGTGCCAGCAGCCCTGGGGAGGGGCGGGGTAATTCACCCCTCCACTTT. Translating gives CASSPGEGRGNSPLHF.

The chain links TRBV6-5 to TRBJ1-2; 10 positions match TRBD1. The V segment lost 7 bases and the J segment 11 bases; nucleotides outside the gene matches: 10. Germline CDR1 MNHEY, CDR2 SVGAGI. This CDR3 spans 13 amino acids. CDR3 residues: CASIQPGTGEYTF. The CDR3, as DNA: TGTGCCAGCATTCAACCCGGGACAGGGGAATACACCTTC.

The V call is TRBV4-2, the J call TRBJ2-1; 13 nucleotides agree with TRBD2. The CDR3 runs 18 residues. With 4 bases clipped from V and 7 bases from J, the junction kept 13 bases outside the gene matches. The germline CDR1 and CDR2 sequences are LGHNA and YNFKEQ. CDR3 protein: CASSLSGTSGIHRNEQFF. The CDR3 DNA reads as TGTGCCAGCAGCCTTTCCGGGACTAGCGGGATCCATAGGAATGAGCAGTTCTTC.

The chain links TRBV6-2 or TRBV6-3 to TRBJ2-2; a weak D match, TRBD1 (5 bases). The germline V and J ends were trimmed by 0 bases and 5 bases, with 13 bases remaining between them. The CDR3 runs to 16 residues. Germline assignment: CDR1 MNHEY and CDR2 SVGEGT. The CDR3 sequence: CASSYSRRKGTGELFF. CDR3 nucleotide sequence: TGTGCCAGCAGTTACTCGAGGCGGAAGGGGACCGGGGAGCTGTTTTTT.

V gene TRBV6-6 combines with J gene TRBJ1-5, with unresolved D. CDR1 is MNHNY, CDR2 SVGAGI, per germline (reference sequence). The germline V and J ends were trimmed by 6 bases and 3 bases, with 12 bases remaining between them. The CDR3 consists of 14 residues. The CDR3 DNA is TGTGCCAGCAGCGGCGGGGATATCAATCAGCCCCAGCATTTT. It is translated as CASSGGDINQPQHF.

The rearrangement uses TRBV21-1 and TRBJ2-4; TRBD1, the table's D call, lacks a check against the DNA. TRBV21-1 is given as a pseudogene. This CDR3 spans 13 amino acids. This CDR3 reads CATSWTDLNIQYF. In DNA form, the CDR3 reads TGTGCCACATCTTGGACAGATTTAAACATTCAGTACTTC.

The chain links TRBV5-4 to TRBJ1-1; the D gene is possibly TRBD1 (5 bases). With 4 bases removed from V and 3 bases from J, the gap between germline ends came to 19 bases. This CDR3 spans 16 amino acids. Germline lookup yields CDR1 SGHNT and CDR2 YYREEE (reference sequence). In DNA, the CDR3 is TGTGCCAGCAGCCCCGGAGGGGCTCAAGCGGACACTGAAGCTTTCTTT. Its translation: CASSPGGAQADTEAFF.

V is TRBV9 and J is TRBJ1-2, with D tentatively TRBD1 (5 bases). V lost 0 bases to trimming and J lost 5 bases, with 8 bases between them. Germline CDR1 reads SGDLS; CDR2 reads YYNGEE. The CDR3 extends over 13 amino acids. The CDR3 sequence: CASSVEPGYGYTF. CDR3 sequence (DNA): TGTGCCAGCAGCGTAGAACCAGGGTATGGCTACACCTTC.

V gene TRBV30 combines with J gene TRBJ2-1, with D uncertain. Germline loops: CDR1 GTSNPN, CDR2 SVGIG (reference sequence). The CDR3 contains 11 residues. V lost 0 bases, J lost 7 bases, and 4 bases lay in between. The chain's CDR3 is CAWSVSNEQFF. The CDR3 bases are TGTGCCTGGAGTGTGAGTAATGAGCAGTTCTTC.

The V gene is TRBV7-2, the J gene TRBJ2-3; D ambiguous. The V and J ends lost 3 bases and 9 bases respectively, with 16 bases between them. Germline V CDR1 and CDR2: SGHTA, FQGNSA. This CDR3 comprises 14 residues. The CDR3 sequence is CASSFDPTERTQYF. CDR3 in DNA: TGTGCCAGCAGCTTCGACCCCACGGAGAGGACGCAGTATTTT.

The CDR3: CASSQSDSRNQPQHF. CDR3 bases: TGCGCCAGCAGCCAATCGGACAGTAGAAATCAGCCCCAGCATTTT. This chain links TRBV4-3 with TRBJ1-5, with D possibly TRBD1 on 6 matching bases. Deletions cut 2 bases from V and 4 bases from J, with 12 bases between. CDR3 length: 15 residues. Germline V CDR1 and CDR2: LGHNA, YSLEER.